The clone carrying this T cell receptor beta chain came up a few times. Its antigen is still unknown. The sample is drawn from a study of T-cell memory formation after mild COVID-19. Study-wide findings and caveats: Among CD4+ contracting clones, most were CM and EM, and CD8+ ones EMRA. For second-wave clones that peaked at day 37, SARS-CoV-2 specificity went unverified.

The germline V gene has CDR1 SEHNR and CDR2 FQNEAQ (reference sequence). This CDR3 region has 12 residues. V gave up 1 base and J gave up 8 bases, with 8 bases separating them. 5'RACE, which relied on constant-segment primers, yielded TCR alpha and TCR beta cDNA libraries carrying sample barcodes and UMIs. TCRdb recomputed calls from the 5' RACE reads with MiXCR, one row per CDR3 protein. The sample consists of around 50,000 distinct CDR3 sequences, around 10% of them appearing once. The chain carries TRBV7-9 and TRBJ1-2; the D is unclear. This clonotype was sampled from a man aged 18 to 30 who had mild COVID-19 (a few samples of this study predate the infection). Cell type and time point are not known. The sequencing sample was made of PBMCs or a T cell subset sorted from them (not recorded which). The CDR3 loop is CASSLEVRGYTF. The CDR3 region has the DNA TGTGCCAGCAGCTTAGAAGTAAGAGGCTACACCTTC. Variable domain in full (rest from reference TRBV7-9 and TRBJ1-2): DTGVSQNPRHKITKRGQNVTFRCDPISEHNRLYWYRQTLGQGPEFLTYFQNEAQLEKSRLLSDRFSAERPKGSFSTLEIQRTEQGDSAMYLCASSLEVRGYTFGSGTRLTVV.